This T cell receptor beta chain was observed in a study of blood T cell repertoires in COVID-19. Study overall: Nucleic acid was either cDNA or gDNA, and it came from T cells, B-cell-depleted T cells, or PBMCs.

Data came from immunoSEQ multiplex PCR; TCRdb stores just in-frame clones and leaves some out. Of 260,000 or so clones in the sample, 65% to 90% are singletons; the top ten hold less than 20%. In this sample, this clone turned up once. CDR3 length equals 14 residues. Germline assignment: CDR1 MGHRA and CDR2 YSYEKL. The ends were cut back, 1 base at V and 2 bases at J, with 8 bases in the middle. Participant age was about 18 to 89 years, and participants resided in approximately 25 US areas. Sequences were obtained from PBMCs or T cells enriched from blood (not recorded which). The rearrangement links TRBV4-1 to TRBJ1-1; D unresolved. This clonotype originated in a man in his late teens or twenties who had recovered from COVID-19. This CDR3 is CASSQGAFNTEAFF. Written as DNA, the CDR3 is TGCGCCAGCAGCCAAGGAGCCTTTAACACTGAAGCTTTCTTT.